A selection of T cell receptor beta chains follows, all from one sample in a study of T cell repertoires in cytomegalovirus infection. A single record per CDR3 protein comes from TCRdb applying MiXCR to the reads. The table includes under 250,000 distinct CDR3 sequences, 6.5% detected once. Sequencing was done on a sample of PBMCs. The receptors were sampled from a human donor in good health (CMV status not recorded). Some clones in this sample may be carry-over from other donors' samples. Each CDR3 is given with its conserved first and last residue. A D gene is named only where the DNA matches it firmly. Size is omitted from some rows. Given values are once, few, many or a class for expanded clones.

>-|14|TRBV5-5|TRBJ2-2|-
CASMLGRITGELFF
TGTGCCAGCATGTTAGGCAGGATCACCGGGGAGCTGTTTTTT
>-|14|TRBV9|TRBJ2-3|many
CASSVATIRDTQYF
TGTGCCAGCAGCGTAGCCACGATTCGAGATACGCAGTATTTT
>-|16|TRBV7-2|TRBJ2-5|many
CASSGKVRGSQETQYF
TGTGCCAGCAGCGGCAAGGTGCGAGGGAGTCAAGAGACCCAGTACTTC
>TRBD2|16|TRBV6-2/TRBV6-3|TRBJ2-1|many
CASSSLWTSGGPKQFF
TGTGCCAGCAGTTCCCTTTGGACTAGCGGGGGACCCAAGCAGTTCTTC
>TRBD1|16|TRBV10-3|TRBJ1-2|many
CAISESWDRGNYGYTF
TGTGCCATCAGTGAGAGCTGGGACAGGGGCAACTATGGCTACACCTTC
>-|13|TRBV6-5|TRBJ1-2|many
CASSYGLDYGYTF
TGTGCCAGCAGTTATGGATTGGATTATGGCTACACCTTC
>TRBD1|14|TRBV6-2/TRBV6-3|TRBJ2-5|many
CASSSDRVLVTQYF
TGTGCCAGCAGTTCGGACAGGGTTTTGGTGACCCAGTACTTC
>-|14|TRBV5-8|TRBJ1-4|many
CASSPGLYNEKLFF
TGTGCCAGCAGCCCGGGACTGTATAATGAAAAACTGTTTTTT
>-|15|TRBV6-5|TRBJ1-1|many
CASSYLGTANTEAFF
TGTGCCAGCAGTTACTTGGGGACCGCGAACACTGAAGCTTTCTTT
>TRBD1|15|TRBV18|TRBJ2-3|many
CASSQRQGPTDTQYF
TGTGCCAGCTCGCAGAGACAGGGGCCCACAGATACGCAGTATTTT
>-|15|TRBV12-3/TRBV12-4|TRBJ2-5|many
CASANSPGYQETQYF
TGTGCCAGCGCAAATTCCCCAGGTTACCAAGAGACCCAGTACTTC
>-|13|TRBV7-6|TRBJ1-2|many
CASSPLPGAGYTF
TGTGCCAGCAGCCCTTTACCGGGAGCGGGCTACACCTTC
>TRBD2|17|TRBV29-1|TRBJ2-3|-
CSVDPRTSGRFTDTQYF
TGCAGCGTTGACCCTCGGACTAGCGGTAGATTCACAGATACGCAGTATTTT
>TRBD1|15|TRBV2|TRBJ2-7|many
CASIPPNRDSYEQYF
TGTGCCAGCATCCCGCCTAATCGGGACAGTTACGAGCAGTACTTC
>-|13|TRBV29-1|TRBJ2-7|many
CSVSDSPLGEQYF
TGCAGCGTCAGTGACAGTCCCTTGGGCGAGCAGTACTTC
>-|15|TRBV15|TRBJ2-3|-
CATLGRASNADTQYF
TGTGCCACCTTAGGGCGGGCATCTAACGCAGATACGCAGTATTTT
>-|14|TRBV6-2/TRBV6-3|TRBJ1-5|few
CASERDNSNQPQHF
TGTGCCAGCGAACGGGACAATAGCAATCAGCCCCAGCATTTT
>-|14|TRBV29-1|TRBJ1-2|few
CSVEDSRANYGYTF
TGCAGCGTTGAAGATTCCCGCGCGAACTATGGCTACACCTTC
>-|14|TRBV12-3/TRBV12-4|TRBJ1-2|many
CASSESGDIYGYTF
TGTGCCAGCAGCGAGTCCGGGGATATCTATGGCTACACCTTC
>TRBD1|14|TRBV6-2/TRBV6-3|TRBJ2-7|-
CASRPRDSAYEQYF
TGTGCCAGCAGACCACGGGACAGCGCCTACGAGCAGTACTTC
>TRBD1|15|TRBV7-2|TRBJ1-4|many
CASSAQGATNEKLFF
TGTGCCAGCAGCGCCCAGGGGGCAACTAATGAAAAACTGTTTTTT
>-|16|TRBV7-9|TRBJ2-5|many
CASTPQAGGSQETQYF
TGTGCCAGCACTCCCCAGGCAGGGGGGAGTCAAGAGACCCAGTACTTC
>-|13|TRBV6-5|TRBJ1-2|many
CASHIGAGYGYTF
TGTGCCAGCCATATAGGGGCAGGGTATGGCTACACCTTC
>-|14|TRBV3-1|TRBJ1-1|few
CASSQVITDAEAFF
TGTGCCAGCAGCCAAGTTATAACAGATGCCGAAGCTTTCTTT
>-|12|TRBV6-6|TRBJ2-7|many
CASREETYEQYF
TGTGCCAGCAGGGAGGAAACCTACGAGCAGTACTTC
>TRBD2|13|TRBV6-2/TRBV6-3|TRBJ2-1|many
CASSQRGLGEQFF
TGTGCCAGCAGCCAGCGGGGCCTGGGTGAGCAGTTCTTC
>TRBD1|16|TRBV24-1|TRBJ2-7|many
CATSDPTGVGIYEQYF
TGTGCCACCAGTGATCCCACAGGGGTGGGAATCTACGAGCAGTACTTC
>TRBD1|16|TRBV6-6|TRBJ1-1|many
CASSFPLDRGNTEAFF
TGTGCCAGCAGTTTCCCCTTGGACAGGGGGAACACTGAAGCTTTCTTT
>-|11|TRBV29-1|TRBJ2-1|-
CSGTEGNEQFF
TGCAGCGGAACGGAGGGCAATGAGCAGTTCTTC
>-|11|TRBV7-2|TRBJ1-2|many
CASSEPSGYTF
TGTGCCAGCAGCGAGCCTTCTGGCTACACCTTC
>TRBD1|15|TRBV7-2|TRBJ2-2|few
CASSLQGAGTGELFF
TGTGCCAGCAGCTTACAGGGGGCGGGCACCGGGGAGCTGTTTTTT
>-|13|TRBV6-2/TRBV6-3|TRBJ2-1|many
CASSSDRYNEQFF
TGTGCCAGCAGTTCGGACAGATACAATGAGCAGTTCTTC
>TRBD2|13|TRBV6-2/TRBV6-3|TRBJ2-5|many
CASTNWGGETQYF
TGTGCCAGCACCAATTGGGGGGGGGAGACCCAGTACTTC
>TRBD2|17|TRBV6-5|TRBJ2-1|many
CASSYLRVAGRENEQFF
TGTGCCAGCAGTTACCTCCGAGTAGCGGGGAGAGAAAATGAGCAGTTCTTC
>TRBD1|16|TRBV7-2|TRBJ1-5|few
CASSLVGTGGVQPQHF
TGTGCCAGCAGCTTAGTTGGGACAGGGGGCGTTCAGCCCCAGCATTTT
>TRBD2|19|TRBV6-2/TRBV6-3|TRBJ2-1|few
CASSYSTTSGGPGYNEQFF
TGTGCCAGCAGTTACTCGACGACTAGCGGGGGCCCCGGCTACAATGAGCAGTTCTTC
>-|15|TRBV6-1|TRBJ2-5|many
CASSTYRALEETQYF
TGTGCCAGCAGTACCTACAGGGCGTTAGAAGAGACCCAGTACTTC
>-|17|TRBV6-2/TRBV6-3|TRBJ1-4|many
CASSYWTPPTTNEKLFF
TGTGCCAGCAGTTACTGGACACCACCTACAACTAATGAAAAACTGTTTTTT
>-|14|TRBV19|TRBJ1-4|many
CASRNRGFDEKLFF
TGTGCCAGTAGGAACCGGGGGTTCGATGAAAAACTGTTTTTT
>-|14|TRBV14|TRBJ2-3|many
CASSQLQSTDTQYF
TGTGCCAGCAGCCAACTTCAGAGCACAGATACGCAGTATTTT